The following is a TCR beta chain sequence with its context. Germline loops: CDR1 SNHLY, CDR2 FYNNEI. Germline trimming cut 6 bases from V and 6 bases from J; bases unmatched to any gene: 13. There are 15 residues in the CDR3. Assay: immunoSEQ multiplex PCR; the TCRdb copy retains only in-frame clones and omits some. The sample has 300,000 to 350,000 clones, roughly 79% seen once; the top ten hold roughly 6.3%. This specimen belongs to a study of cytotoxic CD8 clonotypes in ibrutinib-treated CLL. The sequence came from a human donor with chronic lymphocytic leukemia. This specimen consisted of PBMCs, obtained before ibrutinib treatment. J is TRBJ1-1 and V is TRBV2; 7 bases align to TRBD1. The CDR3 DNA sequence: TGTGCCAGCAGAGAGGGACAGACGGAATGGTCTGAAGCTTTCTTT. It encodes CASREGQTEWSEAFF.